One and the same sample provided the 30 T cell receptor beta chains below, sequenced in a study of T cell changes during pregnancy in multiple sclerosis. Using immunoSEQ multiplex PCR, the repertoire was profiled, and TCRdb retains in-frame clones only, with some absent. The sample records 55,000 to 65,000 clones, approximately 93% being singletons. The material sequenced was CD8+ T cells from peripheral blood mononuclear cells, taken in the third trimester of pregnancy. The receptors were sampled from a female donor with multiple sclerosis, enrolled in a pregnancy study.

The V call is TRBV7-2, the J call TRBJ2-7; TRBD1 agrees at 7 bases. The germline CDR1 and CDR2 sequences are SGHTA and FQGNSA. Trimming took 5 bases from V and 5 from J; bases not matched to a gene: 15. The CDR3 has 16 residues. The CDR3 is CASSAPGQRNENEQYF. The CDR3 DNA follows: TGTGCCAGCAGCGCTCCGGGACAGCGGAATGAGAACGAGCAGTACTTC.

This clone appeared once. The chain employs TRBV9 and TRBJ1-1; D gene ambiguous. The V gene's germline CDR1 is SGDLS and CDR2 YYNGEE. V was clipped by 0 bases and J by 1 base, with 10 bases between them. This CDR3 has 15 residues. The chain's CDR3 is CASSVDPRENTEAFF. In DNA, the CDR3 is TGTGCCAGCAGCGTAGATCCAAGAGAGAACACTGAAGCTTTCTTT.

The chain uses TRBV11-2 and TRBJ2-1; tentatively, D is TRBD2 (5 bases). CDR3 size: 13 residues. Trimming pared 11 bases from V and 0 bases from J, leaving 11 bases between. Per germline, CDR1 SGHAT and CDR2 FQNNGV. The CDR3 DNA sequence: TGTGCCTCGGGGTTAAGCTCCTACAATGAGCAGTTCTTC. This codes for CASGLSSYNEQFF.

The rearrangement uses TRBV27 and TRBJ2-1; D not resolved. V was shortened by 4 bases and J by 2 bases, with 12 bases between the two germline ends. CDR3 length: 15 residues. Germline V gene lookup returns CDR1 MNHEY and CDR2 SMNVEV (reference sequence). As DNA, the CDR3 is TGTGCCAGCAGTTCTGTAGTGAGCGCCTACAATGAGCAGTTCTTC. It specifies CASSSVVSAYNEQFF.

V gene TRBV7-9 combines with J gene TRBJ2-2; TRBD1 is a possible D gene (6 bases). Germline V lookup: CDR1 SEHNR, CDR2 FQNEAQ (reference sequence). The CDR3 contains 17 residues. V lost 1 base and J lost 4, with 16 bases in between. CDR3 in amino acids: CASSLELYRASTGELFF. DNA of the CDR3: TGTGCCAGCAGCTTAGAATTGTACAGGGCAAGCACCGGGGAGCTGTTTTTT.

The V call is TRBV11-2, the J call TRBJ2-3, with 12 positions matching TRBD2. The trim removed 0 bases at V and 5 bases at J, leaving 6 bases unmatched. CDR3 length: 17 residues. Germline-derived CDR1 and CDR2 are SGHAT and FQNNGV. CDR3 DNA sequence: TGTGCCAGCAGCTTAGAAGGGGCTAGCGGGAGGGTAGATACGCAGTATTTT. As protein: CASSLEGASGRVDTQYF.

This chain links TRBV5-1 with TRBJ2-7, with 7 bases that match TRBD2. The CDR3 consists of 14 residues. V lost 0 bases, J lost 6 bases, and 6 bases stayed unmatched. Germline CDR1 SGHRS, CDR2 YFSETQ. The CDR3 nucleotides read TGCGCCAGCAGCTTGGAGGGAGGGCCTGGCGAGCAGTACTTC. This gives the protein CASSLEGGPGEQYF.

The chain carries TRBV5-3 and TRBJ2-1; 12 nucleotides agree with TRBD2. Being an ORF, TRBV5-3 has a function that is uncertain. The CDR3 spans 15 residues. Losses at the gene ends were 4 bases for V and 7 bases for J; bases not matched to a gene: 6. DNA of the CDR3: TGTGCCAGAAGCCCGACTAGCGGGAGCCTAAATGAGCAGTTCTTC. Its protein is CARSPTSGSLNEQFF.

V and J are TRBV27 and TRBJ1-2, with 7 bases that match TRBD1. Trimming cost V 6 bases and J 8 bases; bases outside gene matches: 9. The CDR3 extends over 13 amino acids. Germline values: CDR1 MNHEY, CDR2 SMNVEV (reference sequence). The CDR3 is CASSRQGGRGYTF. As DNA, the CDR3 is TGTGCCAGCAGCCGACAGGGCGGTCGCGGCTACACCTTC.

The V call is TRBV19, the J call TRBJ2-7, with D unclear. The CDR3 sequence is 13 residues long. V was clipped by 2 bases and J by 6 bases, with 11 bases between them. Germline-derived CDR1 and CDR2 are LNHDA and SQIVND (reference sequence). Written as DNA, the CDR3 is TGTGCCAGTAGTATAAAAGGTAGCCGCGAGCAGTACTTC. Amino acid sequence: CASSIKGSREQYF.

The chain has TRBV6-1 and TRBJ2-7; tentatively, D is TRBD2 (5 bases). Trimming took off 4 bases at V and 7 bases at J, with 14 bases between the two ends. Germline CDR1 reads MNHNS; CDR2 reads SASEGT. The CDR3 has 13 amino acids. CDR3 in DNA: TGTGCCAGCAGTGGGCCACTCCGAGGGGAGCAGTACTTC. Protein sequence: CASSGPLRGEQYF.

J is TRBJ2-2 and V is TRBV7-3; 12 bases line up with TRBD2. Germline CDR1 SGHTA, CDR2 FQGTGA. With 5 bases clipped from V and 3 bases from J, the junction kept 4 bases outside the gene matches. The CDR3 sequence is 16 residues long. The CDR3: CASSATSGSHTGELFF. The CDR3 coding sequence is TGTGCCAGCAGCGCGACTAGCGGGAGTCACACCGGGGAGCTGTTTTTT.

The rearrangement links TRBV27 to TRBJ1-2; no definite D call. V gave up 4 bases and J gave up 4 bases, with 7 bases separating them. The germline V gene has CDR1 MNHEY and CDR2 SMNVEV (reference sequence). This CDR3 has 12 residues. CDR3 coding DNA: TGTGCCAGCAGTTCCCCCTCCTATGGCTACACCTTC. It is translated as CASSSPSYGYTF.

The chain links TRBV9 to TRBJ1-1, with 7 bases fitting TRBD1. The CDR3 is 14 residues long. Germline V gene lookup returns CDR1 SGDLS and CDR2 YYNGEE. V dropped 0 bases and J dropped 5; count of bases not matched to a gene: 4. Here the CDR3 reads CASSVASGGTEAFF. In DNA form, the CDR3 reads TGTGCCAGCAGCGTAGCTTCAGGGGGGACTGAAGCTTTCTTT. Using reference TRBV9 and TRBJ1-1 for the parts outside the CDR3, the full variable domain is DSGVTQTPKHLITATGQRVTLRCSPRSGDLSVYWYQQSLDQGLQFLIQYYNGEERAKGNILERFSAQQFPDLHSELNLSSLELGDSALYFCASSVASGGTEAFFGQGTRLTVV.

The gene calls are TRBV27 and TRBJ1-4; D is unresolved. Germline CDR1 and CDR2: MNHEY and SMNVEV (reference sequence). This CDR3 comprises 12 residues. V was clipped by 8 bases and J by 7 bases, with 11 bases between them. Here the CDR3 DNA reads TGTGCCAGCTCCCAGGCGGGTGAAAAACTGTTTTTT. Encoded protein: CASSQAGEKLFF.

This chain links TRBV29-1 with TRBJ2-7; TRBD1 might be the D (5 bases). In germline, CDR1 is SQVTM, CDR2 ANQGSEA. The CDR3 is made up of 13 amino acids. Trimming took 1 base from V and 5 from J, leaving 12 bases between them. CDR3 nucleotide sequence: TGCAGCGTTGAAGGTAGGGGTAGGGACGAGCAGTACTTC. This encodes CSVEGRGRDEQYF.

The CDR3 loop reads CAIMETGGEQYF. CDR3 DNA sequence: TGTGCCATCATGGAGACAGGAGGCGAGCAGTACTTC. V and J are TRBV10-3 and TRBJ2-7; D is possibly TRBD1 (6 bases). CDR1 and CDR2 (germline): ENHRY, SYGVKD. With 7 bases removed from V and 6 bases from J, the gap between germline ends came to 13 bases. The CDR3 extends over 12 amino acids.

This rearrangement joins TRBV7-9 to TRBJ2-7, with a possible D match to TRBD2 (5 bases). Germline V lookup: CDR1 SEHNR, CDR2 FQNEAQ (reference sequence). This CDR3 comprises 15 residues. V was pared by 4 bases and J by 4 bases, with 17 bases between. CDR3 nucleotide sequence: TGTGCCAGCAGCTCGCCTAGCTCTACCTTGTACGAGCAGTACTTC. Amino acids: CASSSPSSTLYEQYF.

DNA for the CDR3: TGCGCCAGCGTTCCACTAGCGGGAGACCTCATAAACACCGGGGAGCTGTTTTTT. Translation: CASVPLAGDLINTGELFF. This chain links TRBV10-2 with TRBJ2-2; 11 bases are a match to TRBD2. CDR3 length: 18 residues. V lost 8 bases and J lost 2; bases outside the gene matches: 13. Germline CDR1 is WSHSY and CDR2 is SAAADI.

J is TRBJ1-2 and V is TRBV30, with D possibly matching TRBD1 (6 bases). Trimming removed 1 base at V and 4 bases at J, with 10 bases between. The CDR3 runs 13 residues. Germline V gives CDR1 GTSNPN, CDR2 SVGIG (reference sequence). The CDR3 DNA sequence: TGTGCCTGGAGTGAGGGCAGGGGCTATGGCTACACCTTC. Translation gives CAWSEGRGYGYTF.

This clone occurred a few times. This rearrangement joins TRBV5-4 to TRBJ2-1, with TRBD1 matching over 8 bases. CDR1 SGHNT and CDR2 YYREEE come from the germline V gene (reference sequence). The CDR3 is 15 amino acids. J gave up 2 bases and V 6 bases, and 7 bases lay outside the gene matches. The CDR3 loop reads CASTGQGWTYNEQFF. CDR3 bases: TGTGCCAGCACTGGACAGGGATGGACCTACAATGAGCAGTTCTTC.

The genes are TRBV23-1 and TRBJ2-3; TRBD2 agrees at 11 bases. TRBV23-1 is sorted into the ORF group, with uncertain function. The CDR3 is made up of 17 amino acids. After removal of 3 bases from V and 0 bases from J, the junction contained 5 bases not matched to a gene. The CDR3 nucleotides are TGCGCCAGCAGTCAGAAGACTAGCGGGACTAGCACAGATACGCAGTATTTT. Protein sequence: CASSQKTSGTSTDTQYF.

V is TRBV7-9 and J is TRBJ2-2; D might be TRBD2 (5 bases). The CDR3 runs to 15 residues. The V gene lost 5 bases and the J gene lost 13 bases, with 23 bases spanning the gap. From germline, CDR1 is SEHNR and CDR2 FQNEAQ (reference sequence). Here the CDR3 DNA reads TGTGCCAGCAGCCCCCTGGCCAGACCCTATGAGGGGCTGTTTTTT. Its protein product is CASSPLARPYEGLFF.

CDR3 DNA sequence: TGTGCCAGTAGTATTCTCCAGGGGTACGAGCAGTACTTC. It is translated as CASSILQGYEQYF. The chain links TRBV19 to TRBJ2-7; D perhaps matches TRBD1 (6 bases). This CDR3 contains 13 residues. Trimming pared 3 bases from V and 4 bases from J, leaving 10 bases between. Germline loops: CDR1 LNHDA, CDR2 SQIVND (reference sequence).

The chain combines TRBV29-1 with TRBJ2-1; D perhaps matches TRBD1 (6 bases). The CDR3 is 12 amino acids. V lost 3 bases and J lost 12, with 15 bases in between. CDR1 and CDR2 from the germline V gene are SQVTM and ANQGSEA. This chain's CDR3 is CSVDGRGGSQFF. Here the CDR3 DNA reads TGCAGCGTTGATGGGAGAGGGGGATCGCAGTTCTTC.

This clone occurred a few times. J is TRBJ2-1 and V is TRBV27; the match to TRBD2 covers 14 bases. CDR1 MNHEY and CDR2 SMNVEV come from the germline V gene (reference sequence). This CDR3 comprises 15 residues. With 5 bases clipped from V and 8 bases from J, the junction kept 5 bases outside the gene matches. In DNA form, the CDR3 reads TGTGCCAGCAGTATTCGACTAGCGGGAGGGCATGAGCAGTTCTTC. Translation gives CASSIRLAGGHEQFF.

J is TRBJ2-1 and V is TRBV11-3, with 10 bases that match TRBD2. The V gene end was trimmed by 1 base and the J gene end by 8 bases; junction bases not matched to a gene: 11. In germline, CDR1 is SGHNT, CDR2 YENEEA. CDR3 size: 17 residues. Here the CDR3 DNA reads TGTGCCAGCAGCTTAGGAGACGGCGCTAGCGGGAGCTATGAGCAGTTCTTC. It specifies CASSLGDGASGSYEQFF.

This chain joins TRBV5-8 and TRBJ2-1; 8 nucleotides align to TRBD1. CDR1 and CDR2 from the germline V gene are SGHTS and YDEGEE. There are 15 residues in the CDR3. V shed 4 bases, J shed 1 base, and the junction held 4 bases outside the gene matches. The CDR3 loop reads CASSEGQVSYNEQFF. The CDR3 DNA sequence: TGTGCCAGCAGCGAGGGACAGGTTTCCTACAATGAGCAGTTCTTC.

V gene TRBV7-2 combines with J gene TRBJ2-5, with a tentative D call TRBD2 (5 bases). V lost 1 base to trimming and J lost 5 bases, with 17 bases between them. The CDR3 contains 16 residues. Germline V lookup: CDR1 SGHTA, CDR2 FQGNSA. CDR3 amino acids: CASSLVWPGVRETQYF. DNA of the CDR3: TGTGCCAGCAGCTTAGTTTGGCCCGGGGTTAGGGAGACCCAGTACTTC. Full variable domain (remainder filled in from reference TRBV7-2 and TRBJ2-5): GAGVSQSPSNKVTEKGKDVELRCDPISGHTALYWYRQSLGQGLEFLIYFQGNSAPDKSGLPSDRFSAERTGGSVSTLTIQRTQQEDSAVYLCASSLVWPGVRETQYFGPGTRLLVL.

The chain has TRBV7-2 and TRBJ1-6, with D perhaps TRBD1 (5 bases). The CDR3 has 16 amino acids. Looked up from germline, CDR1 is SGHTA and CDR2 is FQGNSA. The germline V and J ends were trimmed by 4 bases and 5 bases, with 15 bases remaining between them. CDR3 residues: CASSSQRGGHNSPLHF. The CDR3 nucleotides are TGTGCCAGCAGCTCTCAAAGGGGCGGCCATAATTCACCCCTCCACTTT.